One and the same sample provided the 12 T cell receptor beta chains below, sequenced in a study of blood T cell repertoires in COVID-19. Repertoires were generated with immunoSEQ multiplex PCR, while TCRdb's copy carries only in-frame clones and drops some. Of about 180,000 clones detected, about 91% appear once; the ten largest clones hold around 2.3%. Sample: PBMCs or T cells enriched from blood (not recorded which). The receptors stem from a woman aged 40-49 years with acute COVID-19.

The chain has TRBV15 and TRBJ2-2; 12 bases fit TRBD2. Germline-derived CDR1 and CDR2 are LNHNV and YYDKDF (reference sequence). V dropped 3 bases and J dropped 5; count of bases not matched to a gene: 4. CDR3 length equals 16 residues. CDR3 nucleotide sequence: TGTGCCACCAGCAGGACTAGCGGGAGAGGTACCGGGGAGCTGTTTTTT. Translation gives CATSRTSGRGTGELFF.

In nucleotides, the CDR3 is TGCGCCAGCAGCTTGGGGACTAGCGGGGGGTATACGCAGTATTTT. Translating it yields CASSLGTSGGYTQYF. The chain has TRBV5-1 and TRBJ2-3; 14 nucleotides line up with TRBD2. The V and J ends lost 0 bases and 7 bases, in that order; junction bases with no gene match: 1. This CDR3 contains 15 residues. Germline V CDR1 and CDR2: SGHRS, YFSETQ.

The V gene is TRBV6-5, the J gene TRBJ2-1, with 9 bases aligning to TRBD2. V dropped 6 bases and J dropped 3; count of bases not matched to a gene: 6. CDR3 length: 15 residues. In germline, CDR1 is MNHEY, CDR2 SVGAGI. In DNA, the CDR3 is TGTGCCAGCAGGGTAGCGGGGGCGCACTACAATGAGCAGTTCTTC. Amino acids: CASRVAGAHYNEQFF.

The rearrangement links TRBV29-1 to TRBJ1-5, with TRBD1 matching 7 bases. V shed 4 bases and J 3 bases; nucleotides not matched to a gene: 9. CDR3 length: 15 residues. CDR1 and CDR2 from the germline V gene are SQVTM and ANQGSEA. This chain's CDR3 is CSVVIGGQFNQPQHF. The CDR3 nucleotides are TGCAGCGTTGTGATTGGGGGACAGTTCAATCAGCCCCAGCATTTT.

V is TRBV28 and J is TRBJ2-7; 7 bases agree with TRBD1. The V gene end was trimmed by 11 bases and the J gene end by 3 bases; junction bases not matched to a gene: 10. Per germline, CDR1 MDHEN and CDR2 SYDVKM. The CDR3 contains 13 residues. The CDR3 DNA follows: TGTGCCGCGTCATCAGGGGGTCTCTACGAGCAGTACTTC. Protein product: CAASSGGLYEQYF.

The chain couples TRBV2 to TRBJ2-1; 12 bases map to TRBD2. This CDR3 is 20 amino acids long. CDR1 and CDR2 (germline): SNHLY, FYNNEI. The junction had 19 bases not matched to a gene; V was cut back by 6 bases and J by 4 bases. This CDR3 reads CASSRTSGRPPFLTYNEQFF. The CDR3, as DNA: TGTGCCAGCAGCCGAACTAGCGGGAGGCCACCGTTTTTAACTTACAATGAGCAGTTCTTC.

This clone was counted a single time. V and J are TRBV28 and TRBJ1-6; 8 bases align to TRBD1. The germline gives CDR1 MDHEN, CDR2 SYDVKM. V shed 3 bases, J shed 6 bases, and the junction held 7 bases outside the gene matches. The CDR3 loop spans 16 amino acids. CDR3 nucleotides: TGTGCCAGCAGTTTGGCCCGGGGGACAGGTAATTCACCCCTCCACTTT. The encoded protein is CASSLARGTGNSPLHF.

The chain recombines TRBV6-5 with TRBJ1-6; the D gene is possibly TRBD1 (6 bases). The CDR3 contains 16 residues. CDR1 and CDR2 (germline): MNHEY, SVGAGI. The ends were cut back, 0 bases at V and 8 bases at J, with 14 bases in the middle. CDR3 region: CASSYSGQLPDSPLHF. For the CDR3, the DNA is TGTGCCAGCAGTTACTCTGGACAGTTGCCGGATTCACCCCTCCACTTT.

This chain uses TRBV12-2 with TRBJ2-3; the tabulated D call, TRBD1, remains unverified against the DNA. TRBV12-2 is a pseudogene segment. The CDR3 has 19 residues. The CDR3 nucleotides are TGTGCAAGTCGTTACAGGTGGTCCTTGACAGGGGGAATGATAAATACGCAGTATTTT. Residues: CASRYRWSLTGGMINTQYF.

The chain combines TRBV6-5 with TRBJ1-1; unclear D gene. The CDR3 sequence is 13 residues long. Per germline, CDR1 MNHEY and CDR2 SVGAGI. Trimming stripped 8 bases from V and 6 bases from J, with 16 bases between. The CDR3 DNA reads as TGTGCCAGCGGACGTGGAGAGGGCTCTGAAGCTTTCTTT. The encoded protein is CASGRGEGSEAFF.

This clone was recorded once. The rearrangement uses TRBV2 and TRBJ1-6; 9 nucleotides match TRBD1. The CDR3 spans 18 residues. V lost 4 bases to trimming and J lost 0 bases; unmatched junction nucleotides: 7. The germline gives CDR1 SNHLY, CDR2 FYNNEI. The CDR3 nucleotides read TGTGCCAGCAGTGGCCGGACAGGGGAGTCCTCCTATAATTCACCCCTCCACTTT. It encodes CASSGRTGESSYNSPLHF.

V is TRBV19 and J is TRBJ1-2; D is unclear. Trimming stripped 8 bases from V and 2 bases from J, with 12 bases between. Germline V CDR1 and CDR2: LNHDA, SQIVND (reference sequence). The CDR3 totals 13 residues. The CDR3 protein is CASGTRTNYGYTF. The CDR3 DNA follows: TGTGCCAGTGGTACCCGTACAAACTATGGCTACACCTTC.